A selection of T cell receptor beta chains follows, all from one sample in a study of blood T cell repertoires in COVID-19. TCRdb's table, derived via immunoSEQ multiplex PCR, lists solely in-frame clones and lacks some. The sample includes tens of thousands of clones, around 85% seen only once; the top ten take about 6%. Sequencing used peripheral blood. The receptors here all came from a man aged 55 to 70 with acute or convalescent COVID-19. CDR3s include the opening cysteine and the closing phenylalanine or tryptophan. Each record gives: J gene, D gene, V gene, clone size, CDR3 protein, CDR3 DNA. The D gene is left open where the match is weak. Clone size is given for some rows only: seen once, a few or many times, or a class if the clone is expanded.

TRBJ2-2,TRBD1,TRBV7-3,-,CASSLTWTGNTGELFF,TGTGCCAGCAGCTTAACGTGGACAGGGAACACCGGGGAGCTGTTTTTT
TRBJ2-6,TRBD1,TRBV5-1,-,CASSWDSSSGANVLTF,TGCGCCAGCAGCTGGGACAGTAGCTCTGGGGCCAACGTCCTGACTTTC
TRBJ2-7,TRBD1,TRBV5-4,few,CASSSGTGYEQYF,TGTGCCAGCAGCTCCGGGACAGGGTACGAGCAGTACTTC
TRBJ2-7,-,TRBV13,-,CASSLGTGALYEQYF,TGTGCCAGCAGCTTAGGGACAGGTGCTCTCTACGAGCAGTACTTC
TRBJ1-1,-,TRBV6-5,-,CASSYLDRREAFF,TGTGCCAGCAGTTACCTTGACAGGAGGGAAGCTTTCTTT
TRBJ2-7,TRBD2,TRBV18,once,CASSPAAAGKSGEQYF,TGTGCCAGCTCACCCGCGGCAGCGGGAAAATCTGGCGAGCAGTACTTC
TRBJ1-1,-,TRBV30,-,CAWSVGDNEAFF,TGTGCCTGGAGTGTTGGGGACAACGAAGCTTTCTTT
TRBJ2-2,TRBD2,TRBV6-1,-,CASSESPGLAGVDRGAVF,TGTGCCAGCAGTGAATCCCCCGGACTAGCGGGCGTCGACCGGGGAGCTGTTTTT
TRBJ1-5,TRBD1,TRBV27,-,CASSLGTGDQPQHF,TGTGCCAGCAGTCTTGGGACAGGGGATCAGCCCCAGCATTTT
TRBJ2-7,TRBD2,TRBV6-5,-,CASSYSPGGAYEQYF,TGTGCCAGCAGTTACTCCCCGGGGGGGGCCTACGAGCAGTACTTC
TRBJ1-5,TRBD1,TRBV20-1,-,CSASQTGGGNQPQHF,TGCAGTGCGAGTCAGACAGGGGGTGGCAATCAGCCCCAGCATTTT
TRBJ2-1,-,TRBV12-3/TRBV12-4,-,CASRYYNEQFF,TGTGCCAGCAGGTACTACAATGAGCAGTTCTTC
TRBJ2-3,TRBD2,TRBV4-2,-,CASSQEWGQGGTDTQYF,TGTGCCAGCAGCCAAGAGTGGGGCCAGGGAGGGACAGATACGCAGTATTTT
TRBJ1-2,TRBD1,TRBV6-6,-,CASSPGGWGYTF,TGTGCCAGCAGTCCAGGGGGCTGGGGCTACACCTTC
TRBJ1-5,TRBD1,TRBV6-2/TRBV6-3,-,CASSNPPDRFSNQPQHF,TGTGCCAGCAGCAATCCCCCGGACAGGTTTAGCAATCAGCCCCAGCATTTT
TRBJ1-4,-,TRBV5-1,-,CASSRVSNEKLFF,TGCGCCAGCAGCCGGGTCTCTAATGAAAAACTGTTTTTT
TRBJ2-3,-,TRBV29-1,-,CSVAQSTDTQYF,TGCAGCGTTGCACAAAGCACAGATACGCAGTATTTT
TRBJ2-7,TRBD2,TRBV7-9,once,CASSSEVIAGSYEQYF,TGTGCCAGCAGCTCCGAAGTGATAGCGGGATCCTACGAGCAGTACTTC
TRBJ2-1,TRBD2,TRBV24-1,-,CATSDSPAGLAGSHSPYNEQFF,TGTGCCACCAGTGATTCCCCGGCGGGACTAGCGGGATCCCACTCCCCCTACAATGAGCAGTTCTTC
TRBJ1-5,-,TRBV5-8,-,CASAAGGDWHQPQHF,TGTGCCAGCGCCGCGGGGGGGGATTGGCATCAGCCCCAGCATTTT
TRBJ1-6,-,TRBV9,-,CASSPRGDYSPLHF,TGTGCCAGCAGCCCACGGGGGGATTATTCACCCCTCCACTTT
TRBJ2-2,-,TRBV21-1,-,CAGERDKNTGELFF,TGTGCCGGGGAGCGGGACAAGAACACCGGGGAGCTGTTTTTT
TRBJ1-5,-,TRBV19,-,CASSPGTYQRNQPQHF,TGTGCCAGTAGCCCGGGAACGTATCAACGCAATCAGCCCCAGCATTTT
TRBJ1-2,-,TRBV28,-,CASRPKTSYGYTF,TGTGCCAGCAGACCCAAGACAAGCTATGGCTACACCTTC
TRBJ2-3,TRBD1,TRBV19,few,CASSMRGTGVTDTQYF,TGTGCCAGTAGTATGAGAGGGACAGGGGTCACAGATACGCAGTATTTT
TRBJ1-2,-,TRBV2,-,CATYSGVAGYTF,TGTGCCACCTACTCCGGGGTAGCTGGCTACACCTTC
TRBJ2-4,-,TRBV27,-,CASALTGILRIQYF,TGTGCCAGCGCCCTAACAGGAATTTTACGCATTCAGTACTTC
TRBJ1-1,TRBD1,TRBV27,-,CASSLYTGGAITEAFF,TGTGCCAGCAGTTTATACACAGGGGGCGCGATCACTGAAGCTTTCTTT
TRBJ1-5,TRBD1,TRBV28,-,CASSPLGTDSNQPQHF,TGTGCCAGCAGTCCGCTAGGGACAGATAGCAATCAGCCCCAGCATTTT
TRBJ1-2,TRBD1,TRBV11-2,-,CASSLSWDSNYGYTF,TGTGCCAGCAGCTTGTCGTGGGACAGTAACTATGGCTACACCTTC
TRBJ1-4,-,TRBV28,-,CASRNSRVLNEKLFF,TGTGCCAGCAGGAATAGCAGAGTTCTTAATGAAAAACTGTTTTTT
TRBJ1-5,-,TRBV27,once,CASSPKSIQPQHF,TGTGCCAGCAGTCCAAAGTCTATCCAGCCCCAGCATTTT
TRBJ2-7,-,TRBV5-4,-,CASSLAKSSYEQYF,TGTGCCAGCAGCTTGGCCAAGAGTTCCTACGAGCAGTACTTC
TRBJ1-6,TRBD1,TRBV18,medium-sized,CASSPPGTGTVYNSPLHF,TGTGCCAGCTCACCACCTGGAACCGGGACAGTCTATAATTCACCCCTCCACTTT
TRBJ1-5,TRBD1,TRBV19,-,CASSAKTGGYQPQHF,TGTGCCAGTAGTGCCAAGACAGGGGGCTACCAGCCCCAGCATTTT
TRBJ2-2,TRBD1,TRBV3-1/TRBV3-2,-,CASSLPGTGTGELFF,TGTGCCAGCAGCCTCCCGGGGACAGGCACCGGGGAGCTGTTTTTT
TRBJ2-1,TRBD2,TRBV19,-,CASSIEGFSGSYTYNEQFF,TGTGCCAGTAGTATCGAGGGTTTTAGCGGGAGTTACACCTACAATGAGCAGTTCTTC
TRBJ1-1,-,TRBV18,few,CASSNEYTEAFF,TGTGCCAGCTCAAACGAGTACACTGAAGCTTTCTTT
TRBJ2-1,TRBD2,TRBV7-3,once,CASRYRLAGGNEQFF,TGTGCCAGCAGGTATAGACTAGCGGGAGGAAATGAGCAGTTCTTC
TRBJ2-3,-,TRBV7-3,-,CASGTTSTDTQYF,TGTGCCAGCGGTACTACTAGCACAGATACGCAGTATTTT
TRBJ1-2,-,TRBV15,-,CATSRESQGTYGYTF,TGTGCCACCAGCAGAGAGTCACAGGGAACCTATGGCTACACCTTC
TRBJ2-1,-,TRBV5-1,-,CASSGGTVGEQFF,TGCGCCAGCAGCGGGGGGACTGTTGGTGAGCAGTTCTTC